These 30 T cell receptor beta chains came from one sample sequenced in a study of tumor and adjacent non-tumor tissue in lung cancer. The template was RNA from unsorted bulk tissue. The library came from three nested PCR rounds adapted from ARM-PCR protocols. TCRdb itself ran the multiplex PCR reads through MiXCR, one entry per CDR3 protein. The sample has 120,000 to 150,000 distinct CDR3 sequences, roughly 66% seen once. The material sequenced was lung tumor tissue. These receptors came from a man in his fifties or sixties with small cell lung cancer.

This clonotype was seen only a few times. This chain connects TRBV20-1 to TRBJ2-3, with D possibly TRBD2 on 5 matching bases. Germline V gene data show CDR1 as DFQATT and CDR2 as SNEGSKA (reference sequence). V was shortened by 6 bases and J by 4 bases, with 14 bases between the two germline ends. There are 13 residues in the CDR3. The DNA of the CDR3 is TGCAGTGCAGAGGGAGTCTTGGCAGATACGCAGTATTTT. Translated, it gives CSAEGVLADTQYF.

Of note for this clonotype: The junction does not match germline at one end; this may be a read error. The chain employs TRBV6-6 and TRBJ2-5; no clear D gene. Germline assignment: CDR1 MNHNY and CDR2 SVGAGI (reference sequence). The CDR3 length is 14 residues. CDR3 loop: CDSSDNRLGETQYF. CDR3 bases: TGTGACAGCAGCGACAATAGACTCGGAGAGACCCAGTACTTC.

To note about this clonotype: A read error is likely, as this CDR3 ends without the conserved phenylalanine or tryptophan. CDR3 in DNA: TGCGCCAGTAGCCTGACGCAGAGCTCATACGAGCAGTACTCC. Its translation: CASSLTQSSYEQYS. The chain employs TRBV4-1 and TRBJ2-7, with unresolved D. This CDR3 comprises 14 residues. Per the germline V gene, CDR1 is MGHRA and CDR2 is YSYEKL.

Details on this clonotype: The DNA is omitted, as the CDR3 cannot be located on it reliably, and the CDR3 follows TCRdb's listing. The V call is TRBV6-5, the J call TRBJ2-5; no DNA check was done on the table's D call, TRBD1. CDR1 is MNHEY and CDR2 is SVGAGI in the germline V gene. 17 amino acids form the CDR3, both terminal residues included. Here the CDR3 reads CASSYWGYGTVKETRYF.

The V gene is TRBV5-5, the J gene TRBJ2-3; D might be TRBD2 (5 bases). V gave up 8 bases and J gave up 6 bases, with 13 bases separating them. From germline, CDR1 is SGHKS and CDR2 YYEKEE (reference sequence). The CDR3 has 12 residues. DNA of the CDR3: TGTGCCAGAGGCTTTCCGGGGGATACGCAGTATTTT. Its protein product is CARGFPGDTQYF.

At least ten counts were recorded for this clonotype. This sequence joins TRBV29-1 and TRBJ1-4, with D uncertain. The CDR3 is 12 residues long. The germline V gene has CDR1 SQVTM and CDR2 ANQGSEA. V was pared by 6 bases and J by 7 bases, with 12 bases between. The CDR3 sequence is CSVALSSEKLFF. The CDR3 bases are TGCAGCGTCGCTTTGTCGAGTGAAAAACTGTTTTTT.

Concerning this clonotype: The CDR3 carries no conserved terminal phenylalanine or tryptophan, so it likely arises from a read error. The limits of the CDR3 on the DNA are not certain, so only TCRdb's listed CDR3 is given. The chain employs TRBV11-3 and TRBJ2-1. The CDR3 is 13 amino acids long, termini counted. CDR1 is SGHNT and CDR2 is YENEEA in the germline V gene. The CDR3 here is CASSTKNEDEQSY.

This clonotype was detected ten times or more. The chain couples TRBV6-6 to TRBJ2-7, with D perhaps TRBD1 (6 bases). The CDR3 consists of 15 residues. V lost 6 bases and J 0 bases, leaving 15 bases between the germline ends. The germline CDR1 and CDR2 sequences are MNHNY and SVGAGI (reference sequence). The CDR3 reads CASRQTGNSSYEQYV. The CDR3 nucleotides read TGTGCCAGCAGACAAACAGGGAATAGCTCCTACGAGCAGTACGTC.

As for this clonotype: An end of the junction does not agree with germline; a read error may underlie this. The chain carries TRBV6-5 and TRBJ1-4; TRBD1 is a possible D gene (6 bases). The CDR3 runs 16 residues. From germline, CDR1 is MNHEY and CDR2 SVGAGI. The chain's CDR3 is CASSWTGQSPNEKLFF. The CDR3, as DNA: TGTGCTAGCAGCTGGACTGGACAGTCTCCTAATGAAAAACTGTTTTTT.

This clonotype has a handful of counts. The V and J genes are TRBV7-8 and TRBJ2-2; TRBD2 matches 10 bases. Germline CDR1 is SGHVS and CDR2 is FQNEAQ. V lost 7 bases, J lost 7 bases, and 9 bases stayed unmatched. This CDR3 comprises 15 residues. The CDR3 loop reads CASNLAGVGSGELFF. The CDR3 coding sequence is TGTGCCAGCAACCTAGCGGGAGTCGGGAGCGGGGAGCTGTTTTTT.

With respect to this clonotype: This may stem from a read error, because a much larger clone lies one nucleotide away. The DNA for the CDR3 is TGTGTCAGCAGCTTAGGGGCGAATGAGCAGTTCTTC. It translates to CVSSLGANEQFF. This chain links TRBV11-3 with TRBJ2-1; tentative D call: TRBD1 (5 bases). The CDR3 runs 12 residues. CDR1 and CDR2 (germline): SGHNT, YENEEA.

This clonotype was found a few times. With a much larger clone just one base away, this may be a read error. CDR3 amino acids: CASSLGAETQYF. For the CDR3, the DNA is TGTGCCAGCAGTTTAGGGGCAGAGACCCAGTACTTC. This rearrangement joins TRBV12-3 or TRBV12-4 to TRBJ2-5; D is ambiguous. Trimming stripped 1 base from V and 4 bases from J, with 4 bases between. CDR3 length equals 12 residues.

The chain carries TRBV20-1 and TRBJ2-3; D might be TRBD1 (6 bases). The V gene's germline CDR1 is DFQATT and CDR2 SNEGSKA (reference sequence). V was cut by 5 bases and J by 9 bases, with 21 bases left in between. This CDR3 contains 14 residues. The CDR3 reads CSAPAVGAGNTQYF. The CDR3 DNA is TGCAGTGCTCCCGCGGTGGGGGCGGGTAACACGCAGTATTTT.

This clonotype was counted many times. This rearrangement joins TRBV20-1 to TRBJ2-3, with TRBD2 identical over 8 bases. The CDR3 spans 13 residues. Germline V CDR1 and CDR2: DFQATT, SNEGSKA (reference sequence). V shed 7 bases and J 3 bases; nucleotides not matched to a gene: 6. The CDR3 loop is CSGQRETTDTQYF. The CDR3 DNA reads TGCAGTGGGCAGCGGGAGACGACAGATACGCAGTATTTT.

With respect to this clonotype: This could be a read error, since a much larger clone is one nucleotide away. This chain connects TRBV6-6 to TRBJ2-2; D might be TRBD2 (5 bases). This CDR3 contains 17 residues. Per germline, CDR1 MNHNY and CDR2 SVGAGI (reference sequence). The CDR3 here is CASSSSAGPANTGKLFF. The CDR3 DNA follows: TGTGCCAGCAGTTCCTCGGCGGGTCCCGCGAACACCGGGAAGCTGTTTTTT.

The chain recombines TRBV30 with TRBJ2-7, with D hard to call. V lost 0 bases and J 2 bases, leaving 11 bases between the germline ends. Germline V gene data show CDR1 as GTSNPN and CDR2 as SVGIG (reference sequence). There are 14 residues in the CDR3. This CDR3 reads CAWSVVGGTYEQYF. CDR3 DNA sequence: TGTGCCTGGAGTGTAGTGGGCGGTACCTACGAGCAGTACTTC.

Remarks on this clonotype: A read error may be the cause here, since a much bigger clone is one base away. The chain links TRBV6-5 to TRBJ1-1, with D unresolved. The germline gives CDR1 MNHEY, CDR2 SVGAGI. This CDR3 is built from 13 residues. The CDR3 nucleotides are TGTACCAGCGGAATTGGGTGGAACACTGAAGCTTTCTTT. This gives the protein CTSGIGWNTEAFF.

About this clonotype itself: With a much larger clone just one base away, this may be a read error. In DNA, the CDR3 is TGCAGCGTTATTTTATCCTACGAGCAGTACTTC. Translated, it gives CSVILSYEQYF. This chain uses TRBV29-1 with TRBJ2-7; D is undetermined. This CDR3 comprises 11 residues. The V and J ends lost 5 bases and 1 base respectively, with 6 bases between them. Germline CDR1 and CDR2: SQVTM and ANQGSEA.

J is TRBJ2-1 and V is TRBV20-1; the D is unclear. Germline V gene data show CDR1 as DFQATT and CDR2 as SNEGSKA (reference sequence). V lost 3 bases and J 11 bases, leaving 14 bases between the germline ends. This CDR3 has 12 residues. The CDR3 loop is CSARGNYNKQFF. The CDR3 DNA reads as TGCAGTGCTAGGGGGAATTACAACAAGCAGTTCTTC.

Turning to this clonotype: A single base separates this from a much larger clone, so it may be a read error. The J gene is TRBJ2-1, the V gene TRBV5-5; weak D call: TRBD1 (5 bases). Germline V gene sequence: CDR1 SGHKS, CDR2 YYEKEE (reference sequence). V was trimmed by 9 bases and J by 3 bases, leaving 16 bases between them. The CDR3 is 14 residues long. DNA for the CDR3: TGTGCCACCGAGTGTCAGGGAAACTACAATGAGCAGTTCTTC. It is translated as CATECQGNYNEQFF.

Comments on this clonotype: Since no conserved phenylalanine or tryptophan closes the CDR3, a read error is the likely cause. The CDR3 coding sequence is TGTGCCAGCAGCGGGACGAAGACCGGGGAGCTGTTTCTT. It specifies CASSGTKTGELFL. J is TRBJ2-2 and V is TRBV6-6; the D call may be TRBD1 or TRBD2 (5 bases each). This CDR3 comprises 13 residues. The germline gives CDR1 MNHNY, CDR2 SVGAGI (reference sequence).

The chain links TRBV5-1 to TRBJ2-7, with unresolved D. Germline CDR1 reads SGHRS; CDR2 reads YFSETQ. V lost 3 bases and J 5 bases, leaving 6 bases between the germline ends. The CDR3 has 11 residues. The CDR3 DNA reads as TGCGCCAGCAGCTCCGCAGACGAGCAGTACTTC. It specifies CASSSADEQYF.

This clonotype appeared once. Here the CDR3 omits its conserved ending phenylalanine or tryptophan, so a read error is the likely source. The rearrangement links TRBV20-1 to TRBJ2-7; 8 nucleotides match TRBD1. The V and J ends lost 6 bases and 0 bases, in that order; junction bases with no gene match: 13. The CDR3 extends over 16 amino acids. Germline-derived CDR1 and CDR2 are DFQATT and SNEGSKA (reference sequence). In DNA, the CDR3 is TGCAGTGCAAGTGGTACTGACAGGGGAAGCTCCTACGAGCAGTACATC. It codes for CSASGTDRGSSYEQYI.

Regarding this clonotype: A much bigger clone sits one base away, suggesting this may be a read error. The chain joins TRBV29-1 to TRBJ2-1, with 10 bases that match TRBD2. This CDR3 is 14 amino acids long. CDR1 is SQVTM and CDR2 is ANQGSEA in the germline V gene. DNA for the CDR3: TGCGGCGTTGGAGAGACTAGCGGGCGTAATGAGCAGTTCTTC. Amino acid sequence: CGVGETSGRNEQFF.

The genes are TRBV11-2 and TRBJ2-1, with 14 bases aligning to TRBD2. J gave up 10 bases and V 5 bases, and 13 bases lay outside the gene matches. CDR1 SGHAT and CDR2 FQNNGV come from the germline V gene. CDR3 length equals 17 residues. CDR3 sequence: CASSRGLAGDARREQFF. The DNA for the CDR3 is TGTGCCAGCAGCAGGGGACTAGCGGGAGATGCTCGACGCGAGCAGTTCTTC. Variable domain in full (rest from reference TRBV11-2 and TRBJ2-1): EAGVAQSPRYKIIEKRQSVAFWCNPISGHATLYWYQQILGQGPKLLIQFQNNGVVDDSQLPKDRFSAERLKGVDSTLKIQPAKLEDSAVYLCASSRGLAGDARREQFFGPGTRLTVL.

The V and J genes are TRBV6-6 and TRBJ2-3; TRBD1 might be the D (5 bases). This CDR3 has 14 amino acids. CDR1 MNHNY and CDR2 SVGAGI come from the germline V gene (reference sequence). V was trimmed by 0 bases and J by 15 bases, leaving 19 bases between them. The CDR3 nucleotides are TGTGCCAGCAGTTACTCGGACATCGTGGGTAAGCACTATTTT. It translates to CASSYSDIVGKHYF.

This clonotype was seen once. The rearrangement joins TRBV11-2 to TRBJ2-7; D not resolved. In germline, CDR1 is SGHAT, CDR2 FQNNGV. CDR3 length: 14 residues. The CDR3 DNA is TGTGCCAGCAGCCCCGACTTGACTTCCTACAAGCAGTACGTC. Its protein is CASSPDLTSYKQYV.

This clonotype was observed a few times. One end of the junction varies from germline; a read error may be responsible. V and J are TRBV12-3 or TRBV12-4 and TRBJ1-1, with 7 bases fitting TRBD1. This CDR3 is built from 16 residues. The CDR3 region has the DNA TGTGTCAGCAGTCCTCCGACAGGGCGCAGGCGAACTGAAGCTTTCTTT. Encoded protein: CVSSPPTGRRRTEAFF.

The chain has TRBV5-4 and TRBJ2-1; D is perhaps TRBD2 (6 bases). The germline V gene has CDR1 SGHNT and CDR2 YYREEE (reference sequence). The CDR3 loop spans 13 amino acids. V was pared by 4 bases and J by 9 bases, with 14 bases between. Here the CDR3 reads CASSAGLPGEQFF. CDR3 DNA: TGTGCCAGCAGCGCCGGACTACCTGGTGAGCAGTTCTTC.

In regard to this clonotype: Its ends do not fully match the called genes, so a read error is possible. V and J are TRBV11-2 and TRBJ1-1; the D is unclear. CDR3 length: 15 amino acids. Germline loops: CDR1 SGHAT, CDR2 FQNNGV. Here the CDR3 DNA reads TGTGCCAGCAGTTTAGCAGCAGGAATGAACACTGGAGCTCTCTTT. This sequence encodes CASSLAAGMNTGALF.